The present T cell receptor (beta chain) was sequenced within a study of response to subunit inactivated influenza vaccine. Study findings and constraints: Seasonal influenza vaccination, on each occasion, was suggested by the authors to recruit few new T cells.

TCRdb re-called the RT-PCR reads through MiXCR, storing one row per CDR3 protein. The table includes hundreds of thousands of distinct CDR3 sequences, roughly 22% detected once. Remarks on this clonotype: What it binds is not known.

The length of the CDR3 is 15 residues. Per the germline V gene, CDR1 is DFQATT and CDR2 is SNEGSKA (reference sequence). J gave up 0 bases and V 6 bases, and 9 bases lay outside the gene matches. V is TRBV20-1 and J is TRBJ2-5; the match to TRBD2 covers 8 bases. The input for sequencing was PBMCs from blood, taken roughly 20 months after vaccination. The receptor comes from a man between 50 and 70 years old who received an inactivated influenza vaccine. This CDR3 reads CSAVAGLSYQETQYF. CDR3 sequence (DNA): TGCAGTGCAGTAGCGGGACTATCGTACCAAGAGACCCAGTACTTC.